Listed below are T cell receptor beta chains from one sample, sequenced in a study of blood T cell repertoires in COVID-19. Profiled with immunoSEQ multiplex PCR; TCRdb holds only in-frame clones, not every one. The profile shows 63,000 or so clones, roughly 89% of them singletons. Sequenced sample: peripheral blood. These receptors were taken from a man aged 55 to 70 with acute or convalescent COVID-19. Both conserved end residues are part of each CDR3. The order of the fields is D gene, CDR3 length, V gene, J gene, clone size, CDR3 protein, CDR3 DNA. A D gene is named only where the DNA matches it firmly. Clone size is given for some rows only: seen once, a few or many times, or a class if the clone is expanded.

D: TRBD1
length: 15
V: TRBV27
J: TRBJ2-7
size: NA
CDR3: CASSFKGDRGYEQYF
DNA: TGTGCCAGCAGTTTTAAGGGAGACAGGGGCTACGAGCAGTACTTC

D: NA
length: 13
V: TRBV7-9
J: TRBJ1-1
size: NA
CDR3: CASSLNTGTEAFF
DNA: TGTGCCAGCAGCTTAAATACCGGGACTGAAGCTTTCTTT

D: TRBD1
length: 15
V: TRBV3-1/TRBV3-2
J: TRBJ1-6
size: NA
CDR3: CASSQDRVRESPLHF
DNA: TGTGCCAGCAGCCAGGACAGGGTGAGGGAGTCACCCCTCCACTTT

D: NA
length: 13
V: TRBV19
J: TRBJ2-7
size: NA
CDR3: CASKRFGSYEQYF
DNA: TGTGCCAGTAAGAGGTTTGGCTCCTACGAGCAGTACTTC

D: TRBD1
length: 15
V: TRBV10-3
J: TRBJ1-5
size: NA
CDR3: CAISEGRGSNQPQHF
DNA: TGTGCCATCAGTGAGGGCAGGGGGAGCAATCAGCCCCAGCATTTT

D: NA
length: 15
V: TRBV9
J: TRBJ2-7
size: NA
CDR3: CASSVAMDRDYEQYF
DNA: TGTGCCAGCAGCGTAGCTATGGACAGAGATTACGAGCAGTACTTC

D: NA
length: 16
V: TRBV19
J: TRBJ1-5
size: once
CDR3: CASSIAYNRGNQPQHF
DNA: TGTGCCAGTAGTATAGCGTACAACAGGGGCAATCAGCCCCAGCATTTT

D: NA
length: 12
V: TRBV18
J: TRBJ2-7
size: NA
CDR3: CASSPAGYEQYF
DNA: TGTGCCAGCTCACCAGCGGGCTACGAGCAGTACTTC

D: TRBD1
length: 16
V: TRBV18
J: TRBJ2-7
size: NA
CDR3: CASSPRLTGEGYEQYF
DNA: TGTGCCAGCTCACCACGTTTAACAGGGGAAGGTTACGAGCAGTACTTC

D: NA
length: 17
V: TRBV6-2/TRBV6-3
J: TRBJ1-5
size: NA
CDR3: CASSILEFGGSNQPQHF
DNA: NA

D: NA
length: 14
V: TRBV6-2/TRBV6-3
J: TRBJ1-5
size: NA
CDR3: CASSAQANNQPQHF
DNA: TGTGCCAGCAGTGCACAGGCGAACAATCAGCCCCAGCATTTT

D: NA
length: 16
V: TRBV3-1/TRBV3-2
J: TRBJ1-3
size: NA
CDR3: CASSQGLGRSGNTIYF
DNA: TGTGCCAGCAGCCAAGGATTGGGGCGTTCTGGAAACACCATATATTTT

D: NA
length: 15
V: TRBV5-4
J: TRBJ2-5
size: NA
CDR3: CASSLGLEQGETQYF
DNA: TGTGCCAGCAGCTTGGGTTTAGAACAGGGAGAGACCCAGTACTTC

D: NA
length: 12
V: TRBV29-1
J: TRBJ2-7
size: NA
CDR3: CSVVGQQYEQYF
DNA: TGCAGCGTTGTGGGACAACAATACGAGCAGTACTTC

D: TRBD1
length: 15
V: TRBV6-5
J: TRBJ1-5
size: NA
CDR3: CASSPGTGLLQPQHF
DNA: TGTGCCAGCAGTCCTGGGACAGGGCTTTTGCAGCCCCAGCATTTT

D: TRBD2
length: 15
V: TRBV18
J: TRBJ2-1
size: NA
CDR3: CASSPFSGGAGEQFF
DNA: TGTGCCAGCTCACCCTTTAGCGGGGGGGCCGGTGAGCAGTTCTTC

D: NA
length: 14
V: TRBV10-3
J: TRBJ2-5
size: once
CDR3: CAISESNGIKTQYF
DNA: TGTGCCATCAGTGAGTCGAACGGGATCAAGACCCAGTACTTC

D: NA
length: 15
V: TRBV7-9
J: TRBJ2-2
size: NA
CDR3: CASSLSAGNTGELFF
DNA: TGTGCTAGCAGCTTAAGTGCGGGGAACACCGGGGAGCTGTTTTTT

D: NA
length: 15
V: TRBV7-9
J: TRBJ1-2
size: once
CDR3: CASSFQGSANYGYTF
DNA: TGTGCCAGCAGCTTTCAGGGCTCAGCTAACTATGGCTACACCTTC

D: NA
length: 17
V: TRBV15
J: TRBJ1-6
size: NA
CDR3: CATSSHIQGRLRSPLHF
DNA: TGTGCCACCAGCAGCCACATTCAGGGAAGGTTGAGATCACCCCTCCACTTT

D: NA
length: 12
V: TRBV28
J: TRBJ1-5
size: NA
CDR3: CASSLQGQPQHF
DNA: TGTGCCAGCAGTTTACAGGGGCAGCCCCAGCATTTT

D: NA
length: 17
V: TRBV9
J: TRBJ2-2
size: NA
CDR3: CASSVNHGTPNTGELFF
DNA: TGTGCCAGCAGCGTTAACCACGGGACACCTAACACCGGGGAGCTGTTTTTT

D: NA
length: 15
V: TRBV7-2
J: TRBJ2-2
size: NA
CDR3: CASSSDRISTGELFF
DNA: TGTGCCAGCAGCTCTGACAGGATTAGCACCGGGGAGCTGTTTTTT

D: NA
length: 11
V: TRBV5-1
J: TRBJ2-5
size: NA
CDR3: CASSLQETQYF
DNA: TGCGCCAGCAGCCTTCAAGAGACCCAGTACTTC

D: TRBD1
length: 13
V: TRBV11-3
J: TRBJ1-4
size: NA
CDR3: CASSPGQGEKLFF
DNA: TGTGCCAGCAGCCCCGGACAGGGGGAAAAACTGTTTTTT

D: NA
length: 15
V: TRBV4-1
J: TRBJ1-1
size: NA
CDR3: CASSQGSQPNTEAFF
DNA: TGCGCCAGCAGCCAAGGGAGTCAGCCGAACACTGAAGCTTTCTTT

D: NA
length: 12
V: TRBV7-9
J: TRBJ2-3
size: NA
CDR3: CASVTSTDTQYF
DNA: TGTGCCAGCGTGACTAGCACAGATACGCAGTATTTT

D: TRBD1
length: 13
V: TRBV5-1
J: TRBJ1-1
size: NA
CDR3: CASSPAGTGEAFF
DNA: TGCGCCAGCAGCCCAGCCGGGACAGGGGAAGCTTTCTTT

D: TRBD1
length: 15
V: TRBV6-6
J: TRBJ1-2
size: NA
CDR3: CASSSVGTDLFGYTF
DNA: TGTGCCAGCAGTTCTGTTGGGACAGACCTCTTCGGCTACACCTTC

D: TRBD2
length: 16
V: TRBV3-1/TRBV3-2
J: TRBJ2-3
size: NA
CDR3: CASSPLAGGYTDTQYF
DNA: TGTGCCAGCAGCCCCCTAGCGGGGGGGTACACAGATACGCAGTATTTT

D: TRBD1
length: 13
V: TRBV2
J: TRBJ1-5
size: NA
CDR3: CASRLQGNQPQHF
DNA: TGTGCCAGCAGATTACAGGGGAATCAGCCCCAGCATTTT

D: TRBD1
length: 15
V: TRBV7-9
J: TRBJ1-1
size: NA
CDR3: CASSSAGQANTEAFF
DNA: TGTGCCAGCAGCTCAGCGGGACAGGCAAACACTGAAGCTTTCTTT

D: NA
length: 14
V: TRBV2
J: TRBJ1-3
size: NA
CDR3: CASGIPGAGNTIYF
DNA: TGTGCCAGCGGGATCCCGGGAGCGGGAAACACCATATATTTT

D: TRBD1
length: 13
V: TRBV30
J: TRBJ1-2
size: once
CDR3: CAQRQGASGGYTF
DNA: TGTGCCCAGAGACAGGGGGCGAGTGGTGGCTACACCTTC

D: TRBD1
length: 15
V: TRBV19
J: TRBJ1-5
size: NA
CDR3: CASSKTGYSNQPQHF
DNA: TGTGCCAGTAGTAAGACAGGGTATAGCAATCAGCCCCAGCATTTT

D: NA
length: 14
V: TRBV6-6
J: TRBJ1-2
size: NA
CDR3: CASSYPTANYGYTF
DNA: TGTGCCAGCAGTTACCCGACAGCGAACTATGGCTACACCTTC

D: NA
length: 15
V: TRBV29-1
J: TRBJ1-1
size: NA
CDR3: CSVEVRGQLNTEAFF
DNA: TGCAGCGTTGAAGTCCGAGGACAGCTGAACACTGAAGCTTTCTTT

D: NA
length: 13
V: TRBV27
J: TRBJ2-7
size: NA
CDR3: CASCRGPHYEQYF
DNA: TGTGCCAGCTGCAGGGGTCCACACTACGAGCAGTACTTC

D: TRBD2
length: 16
V: TRBV18
J: TRBJ2-2
size: NA
CDR3: CASSPSGGTNTGELFF
DNA: TGTGCCAGCTCACCAAGCGGGGGGACAAACACCGGGGAGCTGTTTTTT